This T cell receptor beta chain appears in the sequencing data of a study of blood T cell repertoires in COVID-19. Study details: Samples of COVID-19 (acute and convalescent) were obtained from the United States, Italy and Spain. T cells, B-cell-depleted T cells, or PBMCs provided the cDNA or gDNA that served as material.

In the original analysis: Reference gene primer amplification gave estimated nucleated cell counts. Some clones are missing from TCRdb's copy, which holds only in-frame ones; the method was immunoSEQ multiplex PCR. V and J calls and clone size are those listed in that table; D and trimming were worked out from the DNA. The sample holds about 170,000 clones, approximately 83% seen once. CDR3 length: 15 amino acids. This sequence was found in a man aged 65-85 years with active or convalescent COVID-19. The gene calls are TRBV21-1 and TRBJ2-3; the D call TRBD2 from the table was never checked on the DNA. TRBV21-1 is annotated as a pseudogene. Sequencing input: peripheral blood. The DNA of the CDR3 is TGTGCCAGCACCCGGGATTCAGATAGCACAGATACGCAGTATTTT. This codes for CASTRDSDSTDTQYF.